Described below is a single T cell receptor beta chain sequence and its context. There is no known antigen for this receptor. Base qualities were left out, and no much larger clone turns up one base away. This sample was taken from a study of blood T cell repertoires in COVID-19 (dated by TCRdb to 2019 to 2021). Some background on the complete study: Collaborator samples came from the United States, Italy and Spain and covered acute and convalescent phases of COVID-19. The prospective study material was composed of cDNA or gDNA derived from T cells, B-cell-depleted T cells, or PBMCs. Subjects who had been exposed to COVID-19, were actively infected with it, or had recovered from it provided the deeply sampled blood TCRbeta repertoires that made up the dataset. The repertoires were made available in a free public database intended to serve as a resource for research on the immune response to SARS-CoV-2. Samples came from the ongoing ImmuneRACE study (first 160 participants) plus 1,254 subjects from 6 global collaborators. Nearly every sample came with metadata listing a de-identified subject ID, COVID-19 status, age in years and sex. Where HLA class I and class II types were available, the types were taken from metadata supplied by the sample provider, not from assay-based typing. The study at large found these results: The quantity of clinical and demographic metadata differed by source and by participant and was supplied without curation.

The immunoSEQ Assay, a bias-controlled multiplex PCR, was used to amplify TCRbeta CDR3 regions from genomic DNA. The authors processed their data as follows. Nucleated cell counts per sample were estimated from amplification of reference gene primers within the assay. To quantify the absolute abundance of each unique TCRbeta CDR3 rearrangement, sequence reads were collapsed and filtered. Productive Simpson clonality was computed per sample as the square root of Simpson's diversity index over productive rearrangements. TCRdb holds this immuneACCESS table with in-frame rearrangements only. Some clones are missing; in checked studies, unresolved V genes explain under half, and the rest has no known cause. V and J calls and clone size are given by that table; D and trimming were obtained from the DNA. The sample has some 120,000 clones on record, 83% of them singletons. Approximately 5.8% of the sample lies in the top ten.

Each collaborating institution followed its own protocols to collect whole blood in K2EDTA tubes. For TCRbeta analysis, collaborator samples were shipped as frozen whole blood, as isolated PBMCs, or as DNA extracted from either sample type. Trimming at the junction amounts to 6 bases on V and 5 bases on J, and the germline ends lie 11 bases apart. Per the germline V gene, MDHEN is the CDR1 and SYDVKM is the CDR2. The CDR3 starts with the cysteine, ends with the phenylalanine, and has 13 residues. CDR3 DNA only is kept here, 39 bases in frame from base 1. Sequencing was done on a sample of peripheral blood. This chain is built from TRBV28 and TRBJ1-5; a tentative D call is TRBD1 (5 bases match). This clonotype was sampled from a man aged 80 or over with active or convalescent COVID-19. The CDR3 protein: CASRPTAHQPQHF. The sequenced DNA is TGTGCCAGCAGGCCGACAGCCCATCAGCCCCAGCATTTT.